This passage covers 10 T cell receptor beta chains from one sample sequenced in a study of T cells in Graves' hyperthyroidism and ophthalmopathy. TCR beta CDR3 region amplification was performed from RNA transcripts. HTBI primers were the set used in a first-round RT-PCR of the TCR CDR3. TCRdb processed the multiplex PCR reads anew with MiXCR; each CDR3 protein has one entry. The table includes around 300,000 distinct CDR3 sequences, around 13% detected once. Sample: blood. Source of these receptors: a woman aged 25 to 39 with Graves' hyperthyroidism.

This clonotype was recorded many times. The J gene is TRBJ2-7, the V gene TRBV29-1, with 8 positions matching TRBD1. Germline lookup yields CDR1 SQVTM and CDR2 ANQGSEA. CDR3 length: 12 amino acids. Germline trimming cut 6 bases from V and 1 base from J; bases unmatched to any gene: 2. The CDR3 here is CSVQGASYEQYF. The CDR3 DNA sequence: TGCAGCGTGCAGGGGGCGTCCTACGAGCAGTACTTC.

This clonotype was seen many times. This chain connects TRBV7-2 to TRBJ2-3; D not certain. This CDR3 spans 14 amino acids. CDR1 and CDR2 from the germline V gene are SGHTA and FQGNSA. Trimming removed 1 base from V and 4 bases from J, with 9 bases in between. CDR3 residues: CASSLEFAADTQYF. DNA for the CDR3: TGTGCCAGCAGCTTAGAATTCGCGGCAGATACGCAGTATTTT. Full variable domain (remainder filled in from reference TRBV7-2 and TRBJ2-3): GAGVSQSPSNKVTEKGKDVELRCDPISGHTALYWYRQSLGQGLEFLIYFQGNSAPDKSGLPSDRFSAERTGGSVSTLTIQRTQQEDSAVYLCASSLEFAADTQYFGPGTRLTVL.

In regard to this clonotype: A much larger clonotype is one base distant, so this may be a read error. The chain is built from TRBV10-1 and TRBJ2-2; the match to TRBD2 covers 9 bases. V trimming: 3 bases; J trimming: 6 bases; junction bases outside the gene matches: 8. The CDR3 is 16 amino acids. The germline CDR1 and CDR2 sequences are WNHNN and SYGVQD (reference sequence). This CDR3 reads CASSDGGGAFPGELFF. The CDR3, as DNA: TGCGCCAGCAGTGACGGCGGGGGGGCCTTTCCCGGGGAGCTGTTTTTT.

In this sample, this clonotype turned up many times. The V gene is TRBV11-2, the J gene TRBJ2-7; D may be TRBD1 (6 bases). CDR1 is SGHAT, CDR2 FQNNGV, per germline. The CDR3 sequence is 13 residues long. The V gene lost 2 bases and the J gene lost 6 bases, with 11 bases spanning the gap. The DNA for the CDR3 is TGTGCCAGCAGCTTAAAAACAGGGATCGAGCAGTACTTC. Its translation is CASSLKTGIEQYF.

This clonotype was counted at least ten times. This sequence joins TRBV20-1 and TRBJ2-1; 12 bases map to TRBD2. V dropped 5 bases and J dropped 7; count of bases not matched to a gene: 15. Germline CDR1 reads DFQATT; CDR2 reads SNEGSKA (reference sequence). CDR3 length equals 17 residues. The CDR3 protein is CSALGAQRLAGGNEQFF. CDR3 bases: TGCAGTGCTTTAGGGGCCCAGCGCCTAGCGGGAGGGAATGAGCAGTTCTTC.

This clonotype was observed once. A much larger clone is a single base away; this may be a read error. The chain combines TRBV27 with TRBJ1-4; D is unresolved. The CDR3 has 15 amino acids. V was clipped by 1 base and J by 6 bases, with 12 bases between them. Germline V gene lookup returns CDR1 MNHEY and CDR2 SMNVEV (reference sequence). The CDR3, as DNA: TGTGCCAGCAGTTTATTGGGTGGCGCTGATGAAAAACTGTTTTTT. Encoded protein: CASSLLGGADEKLFF. Using reference TRBV27 and TRBJ1-4 for the parts outside the CDR3, the full variable domain is EAQVTQNPRYLITVTGKKLTVTCSQNMNHEYMSWYRQDPGLGLRQIYYSMNVEVTDKGDVPEGYKVSRKEKRNFPLILESPSPNQTSLYFCASSLLGGADEKLFFGSGTQLSVL.

This clonotype was observed many times. V gene TRBV20-1 combines with J gene TRBJ2-3, with 7 bases fitting TRBD2. This CDR3 contains 15 residues. V shed 6 bases and J 2 bases; nucleotides not matched to a gene: 11. Germline lookup yields CDR1 DFQATT and CDR2 SNEGSKA (reference sequence). CDR3 sequence (DNA): TGCAGTGCCCGACCCCCCCTAGCGGACACAGATACGCAGTATTTT. This codes for CSARPPLADTDTQYF.

The genes are TRBV30 and TRBJ2-7; 12 bases match TRBD2. The ends lost 1 base at V and 3 bases at J; junction bases unmatched: 7. The CDR3 has 16 residues. The germline gives CDR1 GTSNPN, CDR2 SVGIG (reference sequence). The DNA of the CDR3 is TGTGCCTGGAGTGGACTAGCGGGAGAAGACTTCTACGAGCAGTACTTC. Protein sequence: CAWSGLAGEDFYEQYF.

The V call is TRBV30, the J call TRBJ2-5, with 9 bases lining up with TRBD2. CDR3 size: 14 residues. V lost 4 bases to trimming and J lost 4 bases; unmatched junction nucleotides: 7. Germline loops: CDR1 GTSNPN, CDR2 SVGIG (reference sequence). CDR3 DNA sequence: TGTGCCTGGAACCGGGGAGCGGGAGGAGAGACCCAGTACTTC. This codes for CAWNRGAGGETQYF.

This clonotype was seen only a few times. The J gene is TRBJ2-3, the V gene TRBV18; perhaps TRBD2 as D (5 bases). Germline CDR1 reads KGHSH; CDR2 reads LQKENI. Trimming took off 3 bases at V and 6 bases at J, with 13 bases between the two ends. This CDR3 comprises 14 residues. The CDR3 nucleotides are TGTGCCAGCTCACCCGCGACTCGGAGGGATACGCAGTATTTT. It is translated as CASSPATRRDTQYF.